The clone carrying this TCR beta chain was detected ten times or more. Germline CDR1 reads DFQATT; CDR2 reads SNEGSKA (reference sequence). J gave up 1 base and V 2 bases, and 11 bases lay outside the gene matches. This CDR3 region has 16 residues. Each CDR3 protein is one row after TCRdb ran MiXCR on the 5' RACE reads. The data hold about 100,000 distinct CDR3 sequences, with under 7% observed a single time. The data were obtained in a study of identical twins. Sequences were obtained from memory T cells sorted from blood. The chain uses TRBV20-1 and TRBJ2-7; 7 positions match TRBD2. The sequence derives from a woman between 45 and 65 years old in good health. CDR3 in DNA: TGCAGTGCTAGACCCTCTGGGGGAGGGAGTTCCTACGAGCAGTACTTC. Its translation is CSARPSGGGSSYEQYF.